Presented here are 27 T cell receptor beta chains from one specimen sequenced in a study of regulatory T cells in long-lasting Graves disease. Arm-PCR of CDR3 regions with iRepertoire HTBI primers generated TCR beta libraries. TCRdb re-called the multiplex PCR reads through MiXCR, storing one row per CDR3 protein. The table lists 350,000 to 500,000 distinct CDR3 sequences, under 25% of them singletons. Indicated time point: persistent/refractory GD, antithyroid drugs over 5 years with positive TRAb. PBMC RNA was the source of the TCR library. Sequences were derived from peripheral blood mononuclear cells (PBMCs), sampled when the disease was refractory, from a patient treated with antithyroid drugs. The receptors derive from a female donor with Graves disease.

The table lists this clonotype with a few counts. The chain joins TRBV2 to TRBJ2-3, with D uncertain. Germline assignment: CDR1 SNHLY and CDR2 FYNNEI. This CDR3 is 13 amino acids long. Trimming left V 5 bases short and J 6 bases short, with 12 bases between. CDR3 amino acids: CASSKGWQDTQYF. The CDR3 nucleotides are TGTGCCAGCAGTAAAGGGTGGCAGGATACGCAGTATTTT.

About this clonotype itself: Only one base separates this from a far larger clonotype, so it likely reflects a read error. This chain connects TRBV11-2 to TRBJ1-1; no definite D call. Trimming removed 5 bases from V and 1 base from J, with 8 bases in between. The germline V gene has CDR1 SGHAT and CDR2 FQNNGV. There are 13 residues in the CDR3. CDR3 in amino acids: CASSRGPNTEAFF. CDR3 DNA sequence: TGTGCCAGCAGCCGCGGACCGAACACTGAAGCTTTCTTT. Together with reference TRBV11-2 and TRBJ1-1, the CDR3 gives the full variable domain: EAGVAQSPRYKIIEKRQSVAFWCNPISGHATLYWYQQILGQGPKLLIQFQNNGVVDDSQLPKDRFSAERLKGVDSTLKIQPAKLEDSAVYLCASSRGPNTEAFFGQGTRLTVV.

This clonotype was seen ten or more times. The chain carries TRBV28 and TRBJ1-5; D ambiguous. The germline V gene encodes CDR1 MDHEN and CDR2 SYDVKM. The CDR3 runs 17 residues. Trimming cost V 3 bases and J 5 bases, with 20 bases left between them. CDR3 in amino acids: CASSLGDRFFPYQPQHF. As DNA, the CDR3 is TGTGCCAGCAGTTTGGGTGACCGGTTTTTTCCATATCAGCCCCAGCATTTT.

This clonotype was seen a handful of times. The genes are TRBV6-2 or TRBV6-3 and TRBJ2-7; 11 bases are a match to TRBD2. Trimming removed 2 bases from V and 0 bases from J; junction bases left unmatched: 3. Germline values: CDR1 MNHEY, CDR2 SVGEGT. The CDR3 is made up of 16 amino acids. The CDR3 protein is CASSYQTSGSSYEQYF. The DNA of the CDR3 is TGTGCCAGCAGTTACCAAACTAGCGGGAGCTCCTACGAGCAGTACTTC.

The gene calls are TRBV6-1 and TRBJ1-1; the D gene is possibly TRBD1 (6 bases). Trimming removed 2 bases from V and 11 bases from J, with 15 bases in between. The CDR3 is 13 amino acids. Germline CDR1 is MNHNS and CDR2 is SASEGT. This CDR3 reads CASSEPNREPAFF. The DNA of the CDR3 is TGTGCCAGCAGTGAACCGAACAGGGAGCCGGCTTTCTTT.

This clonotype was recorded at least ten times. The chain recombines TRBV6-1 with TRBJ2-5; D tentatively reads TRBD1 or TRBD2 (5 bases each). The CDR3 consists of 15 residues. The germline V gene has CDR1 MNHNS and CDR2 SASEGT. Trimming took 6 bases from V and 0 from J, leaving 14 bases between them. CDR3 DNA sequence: TGTGCCAGCAGCCCCCCCGAGGGGAACCAAGAGACCCAGTACTTC. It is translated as CASSPPEGNQETQYF.

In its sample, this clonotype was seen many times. CDR3 protein: CSVISRETYEQYF. CDR3 nucleotide sequence: TGCAGCGTTATCTCGCGGGAAACCTACGAGCAGTACTTC. The rearrangement uses TRBV29-1 and TRBJ2-7, with a possible D match to TRBD2 (6 bases). V was pared by 5 bases and J by 2 bases, with 13 bases between. The CDR3 has 13 residues. CDR1 and CDR2 from the germline V gene are SQVTM and ANQGSEA.

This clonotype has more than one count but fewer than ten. The CDR3 DNA reads TGCAGTGCTAGAAACGTAGCGGGAGTTAGCTCCTACGAGCAGTACTTC. This sequence encodes CSARNVAGVSSYEQYF. The rearrangement links TRBV20-1 to TRBJ2-7, with TRBD2 identical over 9 bases. The CDR3 sequence is 16 residues long. Germline V lookup: CDR1 DFQATT, CDR2 SNEGSKA (reference sequence). Trimming cost V 2 bases and J 0 bases; bases outside gene matches: 8.

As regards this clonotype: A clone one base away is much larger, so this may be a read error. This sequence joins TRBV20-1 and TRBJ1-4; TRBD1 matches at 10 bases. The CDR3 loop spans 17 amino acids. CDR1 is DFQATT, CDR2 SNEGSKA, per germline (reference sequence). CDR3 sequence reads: CSVRISGQGVSNEKLFF. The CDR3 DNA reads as TGCAGTGTTAGAATCTCAGGACAGGGGGTGTCTAATGAAAAACTGTTTTTT.

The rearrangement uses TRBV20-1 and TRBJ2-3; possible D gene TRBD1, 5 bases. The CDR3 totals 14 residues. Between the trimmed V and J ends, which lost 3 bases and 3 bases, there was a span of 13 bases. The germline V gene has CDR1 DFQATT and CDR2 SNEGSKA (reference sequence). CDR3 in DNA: TGCAGTGCTAGGGGGCGCATGACAACAGATACGCAGTATTTT. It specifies CSARGRMTTDTQYF.

The CDR3 loop reads CSARVHHSENTEAFF. Here the CDR3 DNA reads TGCAGTGCTAGAGTACATCACAGCGAGAACACTGAAGCTTTCTTT. The V gene is TRBV20-1, the J gene TRBJ1-1; D not resolved. CDR3 length: 15 amino acids. V was cut by 1 base and J by 1 base, with 13 bases left in between. The germline gives CDR1 DFQATT, CDR2 SNEGSKA (reference sequence).

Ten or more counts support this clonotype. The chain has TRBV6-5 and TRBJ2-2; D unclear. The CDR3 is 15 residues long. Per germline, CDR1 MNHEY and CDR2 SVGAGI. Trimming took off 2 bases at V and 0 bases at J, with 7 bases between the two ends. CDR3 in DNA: TGTGCCAGCAGTTACGGACCGTCGAACACCGGGGAGCTGTTTTTT. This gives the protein CASSYGPSNTGELFF.

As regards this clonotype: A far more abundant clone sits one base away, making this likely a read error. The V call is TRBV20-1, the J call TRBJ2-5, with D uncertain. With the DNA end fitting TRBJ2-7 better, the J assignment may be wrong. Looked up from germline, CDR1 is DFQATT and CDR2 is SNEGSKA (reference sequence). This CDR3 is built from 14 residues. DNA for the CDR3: TGCAGTGCTAGGTCGGCAAGAGTTTCCTACGAGCAGTACTTC. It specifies CSARSARVSYEQYF.

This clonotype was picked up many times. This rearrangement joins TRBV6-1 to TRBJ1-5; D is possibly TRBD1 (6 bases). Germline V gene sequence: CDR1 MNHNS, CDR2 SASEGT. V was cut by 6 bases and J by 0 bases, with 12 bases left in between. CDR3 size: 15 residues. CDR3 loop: CASSRTVNSNQPQHF. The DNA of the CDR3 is TGTGCCAGCAGCAGGACAGTCAATAGCAATCAGCCCCAGCATTTT.

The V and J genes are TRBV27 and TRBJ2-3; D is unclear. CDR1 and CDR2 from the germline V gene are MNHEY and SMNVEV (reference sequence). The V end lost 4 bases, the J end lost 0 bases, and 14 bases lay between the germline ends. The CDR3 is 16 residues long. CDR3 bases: TGTGCCAGCAGTTATAGTACGGTCCCTAGCACAGATACGCAGTATTTT. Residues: CASSYSTVPSTDTQYF.

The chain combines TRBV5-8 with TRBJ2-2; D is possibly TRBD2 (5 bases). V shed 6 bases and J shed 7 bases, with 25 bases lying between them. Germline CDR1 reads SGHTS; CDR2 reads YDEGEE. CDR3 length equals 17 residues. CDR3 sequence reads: CASTPRVGGPSGGELFF. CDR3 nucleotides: TGTGCCAGCACCCCCCGTGTCGGCGGGCCGTCGGGCGGGGAGCTGTTTTTT.

The CDR3 loop reads CASSQDRGSSAGEKLFF. In nucleotides, the CDR3 is TGCGCCAGCAGCCAAGATCGCGGGTCTTCAGCGGGGGAAAAACTGTTTTTT. The gene calls are TRBV4-1 and TRBJ1-4; D remains ambiguous. CDR1 and CDR2 (germline): MGHRA, YSYEKL. The ends were cut back, 0 bases at V and 8 bases at J, with 19 bases in the middle. The CDR3 loop spans 17 amino acids.

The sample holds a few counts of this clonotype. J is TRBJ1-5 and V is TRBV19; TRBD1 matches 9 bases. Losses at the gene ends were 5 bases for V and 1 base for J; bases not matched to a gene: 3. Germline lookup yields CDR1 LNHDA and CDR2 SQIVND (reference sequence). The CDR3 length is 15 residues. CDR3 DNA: TGTGCCAGTAGTTCGGACAGGGGAAGCAATCAGCCCCAGCATTTT. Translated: CASSSDRGSNQPQHF.

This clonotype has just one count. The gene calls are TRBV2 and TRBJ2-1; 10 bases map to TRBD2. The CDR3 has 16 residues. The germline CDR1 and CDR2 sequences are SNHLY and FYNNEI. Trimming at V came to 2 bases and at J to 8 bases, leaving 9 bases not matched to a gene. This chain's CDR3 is CASSELWPSGSDEQFF. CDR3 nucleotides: TGTGCCAGCAGTGAATTGTGGCCTAGCGGGAGTGATGAGCAGTTCTTC.

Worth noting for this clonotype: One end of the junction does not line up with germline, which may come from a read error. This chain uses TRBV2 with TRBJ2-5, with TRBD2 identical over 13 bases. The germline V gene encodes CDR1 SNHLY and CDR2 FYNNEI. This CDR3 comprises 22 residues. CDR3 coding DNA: TGCGCCAGCAGCCAAGAAACTAGCGGGAGGGCCCTCCCGGCCCCCGAGTTACTGACCCAGTACTTC. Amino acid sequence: CASSQETSGRALPAPELLTQYF. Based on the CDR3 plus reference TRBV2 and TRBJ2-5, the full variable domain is EPEVTQTPSHQVTQMGQEVILRCVPISNHLYFYWYRQILGQKVEFLVSFYNNEISEKSEIFDDQFSVERPDGSNFTLKIRSTKLEDSAMYFCASSQETSGRALPAPELLTQYFGPGTRLLVL.

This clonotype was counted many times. The CDR3 nucleotides read TGTGCCACCTTGACAGTAGCCAAAAACATTCAGTACTTC. It encodes CATLTVAKNIQYF. The chain has TRBV28 and TRBJ2-4; D is perhaps TRBD1 (5 bases). The CDR3 totals 13 residues. The ends were cut back, 10 bases at V and 0 bases at J, with 10 bases in the middle. Looked up from germline, CDR1 is MDHEN and CDR2 is SYDVKM.

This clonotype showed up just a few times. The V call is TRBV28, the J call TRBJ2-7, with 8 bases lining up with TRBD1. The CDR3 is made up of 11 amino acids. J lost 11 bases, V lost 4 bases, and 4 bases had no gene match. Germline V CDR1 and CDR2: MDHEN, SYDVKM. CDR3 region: CASSSDRVKYF. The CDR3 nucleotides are TGTGCCAGCAGTTCGGACAGGGTAAAGTACTTC.

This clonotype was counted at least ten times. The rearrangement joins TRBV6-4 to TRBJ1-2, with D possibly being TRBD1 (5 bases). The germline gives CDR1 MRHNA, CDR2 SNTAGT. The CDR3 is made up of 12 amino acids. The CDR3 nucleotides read TGTGAACCGCAGGGTTTGGACTATGGCTACACCTTC. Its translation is CEPQGLDYGYTF.

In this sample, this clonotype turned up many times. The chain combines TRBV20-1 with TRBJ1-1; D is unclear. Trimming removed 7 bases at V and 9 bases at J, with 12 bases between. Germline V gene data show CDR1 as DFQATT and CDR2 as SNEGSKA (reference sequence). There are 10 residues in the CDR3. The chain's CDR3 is CSEESPQAFF. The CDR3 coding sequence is TGCAGTGAGGAATCCCCACAAGCTTTCTTT.

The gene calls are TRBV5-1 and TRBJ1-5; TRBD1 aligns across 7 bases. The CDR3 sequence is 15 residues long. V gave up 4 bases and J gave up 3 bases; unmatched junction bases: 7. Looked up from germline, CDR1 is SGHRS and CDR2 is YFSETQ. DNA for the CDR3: TGCGCCAGCAGCCCTGGAGGACAGGACAATCAGCCCCAGCATTTT. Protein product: CASSPGGQDNQPQHF.

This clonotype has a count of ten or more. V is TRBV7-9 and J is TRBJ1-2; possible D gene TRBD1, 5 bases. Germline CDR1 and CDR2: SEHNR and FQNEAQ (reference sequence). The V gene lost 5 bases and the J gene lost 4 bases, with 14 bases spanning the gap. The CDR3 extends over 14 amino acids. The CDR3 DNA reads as TGTGCCAGCAGCGCCGGGACGGGGAGCTATGGCTACACCTTC. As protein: CASSAGTGSYGYTF.

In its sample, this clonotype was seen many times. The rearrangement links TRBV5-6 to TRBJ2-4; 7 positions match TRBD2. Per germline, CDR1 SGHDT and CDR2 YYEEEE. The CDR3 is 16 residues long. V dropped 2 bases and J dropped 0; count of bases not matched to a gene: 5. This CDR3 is CASSLGGLVAKNIQYF. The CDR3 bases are TGTGCCAGCAGCTTAGGAGGACTAGTAGCCAAAAACATTCAGTACTTC. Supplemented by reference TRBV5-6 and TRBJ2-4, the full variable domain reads DAGVTQSPTHLIKTRGQQVTLRCSPKSGHDTVSWYQQALGQGPQFIFQYYEEEERQRGNFPDRFSGHQFPNYSSELNVNALLLGDSALYLCASSLGGLVAKNIQYFGAGTRLSVL.